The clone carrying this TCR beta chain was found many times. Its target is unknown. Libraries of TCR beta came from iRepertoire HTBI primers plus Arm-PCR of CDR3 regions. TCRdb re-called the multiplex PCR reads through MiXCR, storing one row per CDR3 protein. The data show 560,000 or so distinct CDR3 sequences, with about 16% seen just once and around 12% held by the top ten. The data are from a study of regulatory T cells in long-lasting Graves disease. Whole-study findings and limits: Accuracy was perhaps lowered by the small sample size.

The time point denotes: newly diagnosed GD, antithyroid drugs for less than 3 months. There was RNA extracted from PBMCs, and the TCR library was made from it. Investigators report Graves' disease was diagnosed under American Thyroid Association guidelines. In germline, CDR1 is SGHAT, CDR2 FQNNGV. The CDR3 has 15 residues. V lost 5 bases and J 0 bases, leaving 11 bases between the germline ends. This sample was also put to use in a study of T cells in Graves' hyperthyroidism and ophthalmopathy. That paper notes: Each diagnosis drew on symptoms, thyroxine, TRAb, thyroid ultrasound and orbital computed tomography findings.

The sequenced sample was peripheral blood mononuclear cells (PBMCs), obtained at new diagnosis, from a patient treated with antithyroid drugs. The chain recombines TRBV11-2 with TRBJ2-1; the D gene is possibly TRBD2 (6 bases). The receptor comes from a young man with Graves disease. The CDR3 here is CASSRDSSSYNEQFF. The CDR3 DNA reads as TGTGCCAGCAGCCGGGACTCGAGCTCCTACAATGAGCAGTTCTTC.